This TCR beta chain was sequenced for a study of CD8 T cells in ankylosing spondylitis (dated by TCRdb to about 2017). Regarding the complete study: T cell receptor beta repertoires were profiled in healthy donors and ankylosing spondylitis patients so that disease-linked TCR variants could be found. Peripheral blood was sampled, and synovial fluid was additionally collected from ankylosing spondylitis patients. The full study cohort comprised about 24 ankylosing spondylitis patients and around 100 healthy donors. Results the study describes overall, beyond this receptor: A CD8+ phenotype was shown by the disease-linked clones, which were found at relatively low frequencies in peripheral blood. Some of the motif variants had been reported before in the synovial fluid and blood of reactive arthritis patients, a finding that suggests common disease-initiation mechanisms. According to the report, matched synovial fluid samples from ankylosing spondylitis patients were significantly enriched for the disease-linked clones. A TCR beta motif made up of 7 to 9 highly homologous amino acid variants appeared to be characteristic of blood from ankylosing spondylitis patients.

These reads were obtained on an Illumina HiSeq 2500. Quantitative 5'-RACE with molecular barcodes was used to prepare TCR beta libraries. In the authors' own workflow: To identify disease-linked TCR variants, a new computational method was used, one built on a probabilistic model of VDJ rearrangement. The public reads were quality trimmed at Q25 with fastp and then assembled into clones with MiXCR by TCRdb, keeping productive beta chains. One record per CDR3 amino acid sequence lists the most common genes and DNA. What appears here as the V and J calls and clone size reflects TCRdb's work, not the paper's. In this sample the table shows roughly 240,000 distinct CDR3 sequences, under 35% of which occur a single time. The biggest ten clones account for roughly 4% of the sample. A word on this clonotype: This clone's antigen is unknown. No quality values exist for individual bases; no much larger clone is one base distant.

Specimen: blood, either unsorted or a sorted T cell fraction (not recorded which). This receptor was taken from a male donor with ankylosing spondylitis or in good health (not recorded which).

The nucleotide sequence reads as follows: TGTGCTAGTGGTCCCGAGGGCTACCTGTGGCCCGGTGAGCAGTTCTTC. Its translation is CASGPEGYLWPGEQFF. The rearrangement combines TRBV12-5 with TRBJ2-1; TRBD2 is a possible D gene, resting on 5 matching bases. The CDR3 covers 16 residues, taking in both the cysteine and the phenylalanine. This entry keeps only the CDR3 DNA: 48 bases, framed from base 1. Via the germline V gene, CDR1 is LGHNT and CDR2 FRNRAP. The junction carries 23 bases between V and J, which are trimmed by 5 bases and 9 bases respectively.